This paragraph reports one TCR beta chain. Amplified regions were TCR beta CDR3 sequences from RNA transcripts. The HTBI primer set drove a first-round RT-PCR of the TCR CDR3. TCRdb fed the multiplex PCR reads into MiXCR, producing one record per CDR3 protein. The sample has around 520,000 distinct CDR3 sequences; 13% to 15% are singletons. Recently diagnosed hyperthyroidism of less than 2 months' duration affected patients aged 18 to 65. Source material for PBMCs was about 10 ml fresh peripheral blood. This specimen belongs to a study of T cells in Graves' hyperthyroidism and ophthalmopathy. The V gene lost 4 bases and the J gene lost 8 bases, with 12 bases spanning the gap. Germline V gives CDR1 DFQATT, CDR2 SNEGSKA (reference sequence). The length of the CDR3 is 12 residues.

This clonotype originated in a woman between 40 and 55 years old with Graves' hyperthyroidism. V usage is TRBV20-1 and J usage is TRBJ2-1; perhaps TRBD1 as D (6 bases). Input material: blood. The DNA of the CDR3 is TGCAGTGCTAATCAGGGGCGGGATGAGCAGTTCTTC. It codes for CSANQGRDEQFF.